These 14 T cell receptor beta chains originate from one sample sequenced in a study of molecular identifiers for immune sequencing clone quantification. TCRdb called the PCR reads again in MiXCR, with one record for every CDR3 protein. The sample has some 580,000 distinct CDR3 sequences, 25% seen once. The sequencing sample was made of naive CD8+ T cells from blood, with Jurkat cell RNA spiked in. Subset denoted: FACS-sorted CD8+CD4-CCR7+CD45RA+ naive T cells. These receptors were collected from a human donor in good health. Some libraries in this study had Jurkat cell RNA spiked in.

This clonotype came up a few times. CDR3 residues: CSVGEADLGNTIYF. The CDR3 nucleotides read TGCAGCGTTGGTGAGGCTGACTTGGGAAACACCATATATTTT. This chain links TRBV29-1 with TRBJ1-3; D is uncertain. The germline V and J ends were trimmed by 4 bases and 4 bases, with 14 bases remaining between them. Germline V gene sequence: CDR1 SQVTM, CDR2 ANQGSEA. CDR3 size: 14 residues.

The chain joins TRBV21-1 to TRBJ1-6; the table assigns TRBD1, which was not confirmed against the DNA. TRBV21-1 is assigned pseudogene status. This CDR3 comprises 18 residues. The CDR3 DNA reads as TGTGCCAGCAGCCCTCACCCCCCAGGACAAGGCAGGATTGGGGCCCTCCACTTT. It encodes CASSPHPPGQGRIGALHF.

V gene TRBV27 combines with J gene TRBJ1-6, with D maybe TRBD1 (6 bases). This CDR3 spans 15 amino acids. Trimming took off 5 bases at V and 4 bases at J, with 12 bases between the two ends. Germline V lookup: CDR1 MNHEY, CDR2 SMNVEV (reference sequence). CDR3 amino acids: CASSLQGKYNSPLHF. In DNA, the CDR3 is TGTGCCAGCAGTCTGCAGGGGAAGTATAATTCACCCCTCCACTTT.

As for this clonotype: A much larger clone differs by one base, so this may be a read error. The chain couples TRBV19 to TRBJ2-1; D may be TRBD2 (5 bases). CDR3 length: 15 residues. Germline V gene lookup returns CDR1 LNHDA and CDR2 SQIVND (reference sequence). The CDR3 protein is CTSTPGPSPLNEQFF. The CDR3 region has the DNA TGTACCAGTACTCCGGGCCCTAGCCCTCTCAATGAGCAGTTCTTC. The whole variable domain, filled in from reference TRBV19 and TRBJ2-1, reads DGGITQSPKYLFRKEGQNVTLSCEQNLNHDAMYWYRQDPGQGLRLIYYSQIVNDFQKGDIAEGYSVSREKKESFPLTVTSAQKNPTAFYLCTSTPGPSPLNEQFFGPGTRLTVL.

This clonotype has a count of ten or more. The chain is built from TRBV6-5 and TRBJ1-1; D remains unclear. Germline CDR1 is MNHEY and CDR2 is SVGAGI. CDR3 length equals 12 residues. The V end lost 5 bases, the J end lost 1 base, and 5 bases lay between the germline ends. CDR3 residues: CASSPGNTEAFF. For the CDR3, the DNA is TGTGCCAGCAGTCCAGGGAACACTGAAGCTTTCTTT.

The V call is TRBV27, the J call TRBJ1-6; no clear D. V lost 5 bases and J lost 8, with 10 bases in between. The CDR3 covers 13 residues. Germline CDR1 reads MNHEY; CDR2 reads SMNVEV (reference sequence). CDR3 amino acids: CASSLSFDSPLHF. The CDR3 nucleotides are TGTGCCAGCAGTCTCTCTTTCGATTCACCCCTCCACTTT.

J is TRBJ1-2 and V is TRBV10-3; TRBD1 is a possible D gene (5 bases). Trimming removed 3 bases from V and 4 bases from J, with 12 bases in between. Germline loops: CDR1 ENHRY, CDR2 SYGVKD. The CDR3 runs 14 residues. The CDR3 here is CAISEEGRGYGYTF. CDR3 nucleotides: TGTGCCATCAGTGAAGAGGGGAGGGGCTATGGCTACACCTTC.

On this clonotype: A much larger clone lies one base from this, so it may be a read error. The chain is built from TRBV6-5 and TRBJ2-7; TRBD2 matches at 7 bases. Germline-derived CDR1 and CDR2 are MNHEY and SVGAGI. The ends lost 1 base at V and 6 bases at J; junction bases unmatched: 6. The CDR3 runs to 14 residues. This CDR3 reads CASSYFTGGCEQYF. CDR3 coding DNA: TGTGCCAGCAGTTACTTTACGGGAGGCTGCGAGCAGTACTTC.

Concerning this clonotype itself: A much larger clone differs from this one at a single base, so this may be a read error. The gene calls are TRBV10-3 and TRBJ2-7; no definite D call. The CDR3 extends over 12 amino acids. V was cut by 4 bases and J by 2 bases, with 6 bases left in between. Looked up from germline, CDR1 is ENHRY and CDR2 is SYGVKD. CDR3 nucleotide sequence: TGTGCCATCAGTGCCCCTGCCTACGAGCAGTACTTC. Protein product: CAISAPAYEQYF.

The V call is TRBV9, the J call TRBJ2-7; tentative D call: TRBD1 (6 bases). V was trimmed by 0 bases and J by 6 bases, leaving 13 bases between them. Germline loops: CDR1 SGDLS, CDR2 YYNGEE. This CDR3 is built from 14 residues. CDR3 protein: CASSVASQGSEQYF. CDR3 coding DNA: TGTGCCAGCAGCGTAGCCAGTCAGGGGTCCGAGCAGTACTTC.

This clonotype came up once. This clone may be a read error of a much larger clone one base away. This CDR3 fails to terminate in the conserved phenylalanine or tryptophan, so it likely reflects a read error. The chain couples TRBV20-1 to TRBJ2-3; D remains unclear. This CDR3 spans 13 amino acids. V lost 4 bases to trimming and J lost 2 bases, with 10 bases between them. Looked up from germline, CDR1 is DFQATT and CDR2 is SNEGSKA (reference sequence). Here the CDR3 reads CSAKLSNTDTQYI. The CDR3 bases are TGCAGTGCTAAGCTCAGCAACACAGATACGCAGTATATT.

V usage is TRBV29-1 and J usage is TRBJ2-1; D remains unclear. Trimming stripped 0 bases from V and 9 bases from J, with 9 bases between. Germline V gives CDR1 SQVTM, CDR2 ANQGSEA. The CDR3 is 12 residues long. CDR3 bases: TGCAGCGTTGAAGATTGGAACAGTGAGCAGTTCTTC. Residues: CSVEDWNSEQFF.

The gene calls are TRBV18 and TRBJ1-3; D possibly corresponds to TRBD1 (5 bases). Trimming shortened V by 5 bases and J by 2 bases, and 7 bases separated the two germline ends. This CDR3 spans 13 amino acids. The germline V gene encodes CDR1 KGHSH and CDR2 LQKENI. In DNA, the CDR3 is TGTGCCAGCTCAGAGGGACCTGGAAACACCATATATTTT. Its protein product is CASSEGPGNTIYF.

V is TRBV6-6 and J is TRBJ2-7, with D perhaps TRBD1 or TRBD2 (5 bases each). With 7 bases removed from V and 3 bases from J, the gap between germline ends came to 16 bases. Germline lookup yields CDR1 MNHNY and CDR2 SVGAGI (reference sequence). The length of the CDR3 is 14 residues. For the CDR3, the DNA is TGTGCCAGCACCGCCATGGGGACCCTCTACGAGCAGTACTTC. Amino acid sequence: CASTAMGTLYEQYF.